The rows below give T cell receptor beta chains drawn from one sample of a study of vaccination and CD4 T cells after COVID-19. Their cognate antigens are unknown. TCRdb re-derived calls from the PCR reads in MiXCR, one entry per CDR3 protein. This sample has approximately 7,600 distinct CDR3 sequences, with about 50% found just once. Sequences were obtained from CD4+ T cells from blood, cultured in vitro. Receptor source: a human donor in good health. Each CDR3 is given with its conserved first and last residue. D genes are given only for firm matches. Not every row has a clone size; where given, it reads once, few, many or a size class.

-	-	TRBV6-1	TRBJ1-5	CASVGQSNQPQHF	TGTGCCAGCGTCGGACAGAGCAATCAGCCCCAGCATTTT
TRBD2	-	TRBV6-1	TRBJ2-2	CASGGEGTGELFF	TGTGCCAGCGGGGGGGAGGGCACCGGGGAGCTGTTTTTT
-	few	TRBV20-1	TRBJ2-2	CSASRESGDKLFF	TGCAGTGCTAGTCGCGAATCGGGCGATAAGCTGTTTTTT
-	-	TRBV2	TRBJ1-1	CASSLEATGRNTEAFF	TGTGCCAGCAGCCTTGAAGCTACAGGGAGGAACACTGAAGCTTTCTTT
TRBD2	once	TRBV20-1	TRBJ2-7	CSARKTSGYEQYF	TGCAGTGCTAGAAAGACTAGCGGCTACGAGCAGTACTTC
TRBD1	-	TRBV10-3	TRBJ2-7	CAIKTPGQGFSEQYF	TGTGCCATTAAAACCCCGGGACAGGGCTTTAGCGAGCAGTACTTC
TRBD1	-	TRBV10-3	TRBJ1-1	CAISESRGQGANTEAFF	TGTGCCATCAGTGAGAGCAGGGGGCAGGGGGCTAACACTGAAGCTTTCTTT
-	few	TRBV25-1	TRBJ1-2	CASSRGVSGYTF	TGTGCCAGCAGCCGAGGGGTTTCTGGCTACACCTTC
-	-	TRBV7-2	TRBJ2-1	CASSQMTSVAEQFF	TGTGCCAGCAGCCAGATGACTAGTGTAGCTGAGCAGTTCTTC
-	-	TRBV7-9	TRBJ1-6	CASSLSTGGSPLHF	TGTGCCAGCAGCTTATCAACCGGTGGTTCACCCCTCCACTTT
TRBD1	-	TRBV5-8	TRBJ2-3	CASSTGQGDTDTQYF	TGTGCCAGCAGCACCGGACAGGGCGACACAGATACGCAGTATTTT
TRBD2	few	TRBV11-2	TRBJ2-3	CASSPLAVSTDTQYF	TGTGCCAGCAGCCCACTAGCGGTTAGCACAGATACGCAGTATTTT
-	few	TRBV20-1	TRBJ1-3	CSASHGGAGGNTIYF	TGCAGTGCTTCCCACGGAGGGGCAGGTGGAAACACCATATATTTT
-	-	TRBV10-1	TRBJ1-5	CASSDMGDQPQHF	TGCGCCAGCAGTGATATGGGAGATCAGCCCCAGCATTTT
-	-	TRBV18	TRBJ1-2	CASSPGQANYGYTF	TGTGCCAGCTCACCAGGGCAAGCTAACTATGGCTACACCTTC
TRBD2	-	TRBV20-1	TRBJ2-5	CSARVGLAGTQETQYF	TGCAGTGCTAGGGTCGGACTAGCGGGGACACAAGAGACCCAGTACTTC
-	-	TRBV28	TRBJ2-1	CASSTVRPSSYNEQFF	TGTGCCAGCAGTACGGTCCGTCCATCGTCCTACAATGAGCAGTTCTTC
-	-	TRBV5-8	TRBJ1-1	CASRGGPIMNTEAFF	TGTGCCAGCAGGGGAGGACCGATAATGAACACTGAAGCTTTCTTT
-	few	TRBV6-1	TRBJ1-2	CASSRTVMNGYTF	TGTGCCAGCAGTCGAACCGTAATGAATGGCTACACCTTC
-	-	TRBV6-2/TRBV6-3	TRBJ1-6	CASSSAGAENSPLHF	TGTGCCAGCAGTTCGGCAGGCGCGGAGAATTCACCCCTCCACTTT
-	-	TRBV6-2/TRBV6-3	TRBJ2-7	CASKRLVGSYEQYF	TGTGCCAGCAAACGTCTCGTGGGGAGTTACGAGCAGTACTTC
-	few	TRBV15	TRBJ2-3	CATSRDPRGTDTQYF	TGTGCCACCAGCAGAGATCCCAGGGGTACAGATACGCAGTATTTT
-	-	TRBV2	TRBJ2-7	CASSVTGESSYEQYF	TGTGCCAGCAGTGTAACGGGGGAGAGCTCCTACGAGCAGTACTTC
TRBD1	-	TRBV7-2	TRBJ1-6	CASINRGNSPLHF	TGTGCCAGCATCAACAGGGGAAATTCACCCCTCCACTTT
-	few	TRBV19	TRBJ1-2	CASSMFRPQGLVDYGYTF	TGTGCCAGTAGTATGTTCCGCCCCCAGGGCTTGGTTGACTATGGCTACACCTTC
-	-	TRBV30	TRBJ1-1	CAWSVGRTVNTEAFF	TGTGCCTGGAGTGTAGGTCGGACAGTGAACACTGAAGCTTTCTTT
-	-	TRBV6-2/TRBV6-3	TRBJ1-5	CASKQGAQPQHF	TGTGCCAGCAAACAGGGAGCCCAGCCCCAGCATTTT
-	-	TRBV6-5	TRBJ1-3	CASSYSNTIYF	TGTGCCAGCAGTTACTCGAACACCATATATTTT
-	few	TRBV7-2	TRBJ2-3	CASSSMLIRTQYF	TGTGCCAGCAGCTCTATGTTGATCCGAACGCAGTATTTT
-	-	TRBV7-2	TRBJ2-7	CASSLIPALAFRYEQYF	TGTGCCAGCAGCTTAATCCCCGCCCTAGCGTTCCGCTACGAGCAGTACTTC
TRBD2	once	TRBV6-2/TRBV6-3	TRBJ2-1	CASSYWLAGGLKKQFF	TGTGCCAGCAGTTACTGGCTAGCGGGGGGTCTCAAAAAGCAGTTCTTC
TRBD2	-	TRBV12-3/TRBV12-4	TRBJ2-7	CASSQRGLAGGYEQYF	TGTGCCAGCAGTCAGCGGGGACTAGCGGGAGGTTACGAGCAGTACTTC
-	few	TRBV6-1	TRBJ2-7	CATTTRRGGYEQYF	TGTGCCACCACTACACGGAGGGGGGGCTACGAGCAGTACTTC
TRBD1	few	TRBV10-3	TRBJ2-4	CAISDQDRGAIQYF	TGTGCCATCAGTGACCAGGACAGGGGAGCTATTCAGTACTTC
TRBD2	-	TRBV19	TRBJ2-3	CASSRPRGSGSTDTQYF	TGTGCCAGTAGTAGACCCCGGGGTAGCGGGAGCACAGATACGCAGTATTTT
-	-	TRBV20-1	TRBJ2-7	CSARLVNEQYF	TGCAGTGCTAGACTAGTAAACGAGCAGTACTTC
-	few	TRBV7-2	TRBJ1-2	CASSPARDPLTNGYTF	TGTGCCAGCAGCCCCGCCCGGGACCCCCTAACAAATGGCTACACCTTC
-	-	TRBV25-1	TRBJ1-2	CASSDWGNSNYGYTF	TGTGCCAGCAGTGATTGGGGCAATTCAAACTATGGCTACACCTTC
-	-	TRBV11-2	TRBJ1-1	CASSFGVFEAFF	TGTGCCAGCAGCTTCGGGGTATTTGAAGCTTTCTTT